What follows describes a single T cell receptor (beta chain). Its antigen is not known. This specimen comes from a study of T cells expressing NK-cell markers. Study background: The TCR beta repertoires originated in sorted CD3+CD56+NKG2C+, CD3+CD56+NKG2C- and CD3+CD56-NKG2C+ T cells.

Following a re-call of the 5' RACE reads, TCRdb has one entry per CDR3 protein and lacks DNA. Its listing shows 450,000 to 600,000 distinct CDR3 sequences. The study, taken as a whole, reports: A few donors' CD3+CD56-NKG2C+ cells were dominated by the same clonotypes.

This TCR was sampled from a man between 18 and 29 years old in good health. The sample was blood T cells: a sorted CD56 or NKG2C T cell subset, CD4+ or CD8+ T cells, or bulk PBMC T cells (not recorded which).

CDR3: CASSPGRANTEAFF. The rearrangement joins TRBV3-1 to TRBJ1-1; TCRdb reports TRBD1, a call that lacks DNA to check it against. Looked up from germline, CDR1 is LGHDT and CDR2 is YNNKEL (reference sequence). The CDR3 length is 14 residues.